Below are 7 T cell receptor beta chains sequenced from a single sample in a study of PD-1 blockade in classical Hodgkin lymphoma. Time point meaning: cycle 4 day 1 (C4D1), after around six weeks of nivolumab. Brentuximab vedotin exposure varied, and every patient relapsed after autologous stem cell transplantation. Thawed PBMCs were the source of CD8+ T cells, obtained through magnetic negative selection. Only in-frame clones appear in the TCRdb table, and some are missing; sequencing was by immunoSEQ multiplex PCR. This sample has some 14,000 clones; about nine tenths occur once, and the top ten carry approximately 17%. The input for sequencing was CD8+ T cells from blood, taken before the fourth cycle of nivolumab. These receptor sequences come from a human donor with classical Hodgkin lymphoma.

The chain carries TRBV28 and TRBJ2-5; no firm D call. V shed 5 bases and J shed 0 bases, with 10 bases lying between them. CDR3 length: 14 amino acids. Germline CDR1 and CDR2: MDHEN and SYDVKM. In nucleotides, the CDR3 is TGTGCCAGCAGTCCCGTACAGTACCAAGAGACCCAGTACTTC. Its translation: CASSPVQYQETQYF. Looking up the rest from reference TRBV28 and TRBJ2-5 gives the full variable domain: DVKVTQSSRYLVKRTGEKVFLECVQDMDHENMFWYRQDPGLGLRLIYFSYDVKMKEKGDIPEGYSVSREKKERFSLILESASTNQTSMYLCASSPVQYQETQYFGPGTRLLVL.

The chain joins TRBV29-1 to TRBJ2-6; D call uncertain. The CDR3 extends over 13 amino acids. The germline V and J ends were trimmed by 1 base and 0 bases, with 1 base remaining between them. Germline CDR1 and CDR2: SQVTM and ANQGSEA. The CDR3 nucleotides read TGCAGCGTTGAAGCCTCTGGGGCCAACGTCCTGACTTTC. The encoded protein is CSVEASGANVLTF.

V is TRBV11-2 and J is TRBJ2-5; TRBD2 matches at 11 bases. This CDR3 comprises 18 residues. V was clipped by 2 bases and J by 2 bases; unmatched bases: 10. The germline CDR1 and CDR2 sequences are SGHAT and FQNNGV. In DNA form, the CDR3 reads TGTGCCAGCAGCTTATTAGGCCCGGGACTAGCGGATCAAGAGACCCAGTACTTC. Protein product: CASSLLGPGLADQETQYF. Variable domain in full (rest from reference TRBV11-2 and TRBJ2-5): EAGVAQSPRYKIIEKRQSVAFWCNPISGHATLYWYQQILGQGPKLLIQFQNNGVVDDSQLPKDRFSAERLKGVDSTLKIQPAKLEDSAVYLCASSLLGPGLADQETQYFGPGTRLLVL.

The rearrangement uses TRBV7-4 and TRBJ2-5; D is unclear. V was shortened by 2 bases and J by 1 base, with 8 bases between the two germline ends. The CDR3 runs 14 residues. Germline CDR1 is SGHVT and CDR2 is SQSDAQ. The CDR3 DNA is TGTGCCAGCAGCTTAAAGCCGAGCCAAGAGACCCAGTACTTC. This codes for CASSLKPSQETQYF.

This chain connects TRBV5-4 to TRBJ1-1; 10 bases map to TRBD1. Germline CDR1 and CDR2: SGHNT and YYREEE (reference sequence). The CDR3 is made up of 15 amino acids. The junction had 9 bases not matched to a gene; V was cut back by 4 bases and J by 6 bases. CDR3 DNA sequence: TGTGCCAGCAGCCCAGAGACAGGGGGCGTCTCTGAAGCTTTCTTT. It specifies CASSPETGGVSEAFF. The entire variable domain, with the rest obtained from reference TRBV5-4 and TRBJ1-1, is as follows: ETGVTQSPTHLIKTRGQQVTLRCSSQSGHNTVSWYQQALGQGPQFIFQYYREEENGRGNFPPRFSGLQFPNYSSELNVNALELDDSALYLCASSPETGGVSEAFFGQGTRLTVV.

V usage is TRBV5-4 and J usage is TRBJ2-5, with a weak D call TRBD1 (6 bases). V was cut by 4 bases and J by 3 bases, with 25 bases left in between. The CDR3 contains 18 residues. Germline V lookup: CDR1 SGHNT, CDR2 YYREEE (reference sequence). CDR3 sequence reads: CASSRIALWTDDKETQYF. CDR3 bases: TGTGCCAGCAGCCGAATCGCTCTATGGACAGACGATAAAGAGACCCAGTACTTC.

This chain joins TRBV6-5 and TRBJ2-5; D not certain. The CDR3 is 12 amino acids. Trimming removed 2 bases from V and 4 bases from J, with 5 bases in between. Germline V gene data show CDR1 as MNHEY and CDR2 as SVGAGI. CDR3 in amino acids: CASSYGRETQYF. Written as DNA, the CDR3 is TGTGCCAGCAGTTACGGGCGAGAGACCCAGTACTTC.